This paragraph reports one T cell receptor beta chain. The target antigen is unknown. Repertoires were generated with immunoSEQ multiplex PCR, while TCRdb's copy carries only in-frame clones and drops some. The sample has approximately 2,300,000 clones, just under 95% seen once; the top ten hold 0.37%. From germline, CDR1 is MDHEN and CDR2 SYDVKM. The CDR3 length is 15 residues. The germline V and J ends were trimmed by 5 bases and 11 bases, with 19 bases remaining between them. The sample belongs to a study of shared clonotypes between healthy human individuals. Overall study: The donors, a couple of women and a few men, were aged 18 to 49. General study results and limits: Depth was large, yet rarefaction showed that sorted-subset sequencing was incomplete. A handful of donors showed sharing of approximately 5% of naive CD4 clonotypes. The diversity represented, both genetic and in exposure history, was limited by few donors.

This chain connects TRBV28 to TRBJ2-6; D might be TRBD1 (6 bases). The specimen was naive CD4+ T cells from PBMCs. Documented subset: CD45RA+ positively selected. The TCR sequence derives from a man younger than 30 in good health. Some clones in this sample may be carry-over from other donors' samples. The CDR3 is CASSHRQDRAYVLTF. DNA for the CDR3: TGTGCCAGCAGTCACCGACAGGACCGAGCTTACGTCCTGACTTTC. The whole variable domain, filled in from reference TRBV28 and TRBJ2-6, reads DVKVTQSSRYLVKRTGEKVFLECVQDMDHENMFWYRQDPGLGLRLIYFSYDVKMKEKGDIPEGYSVSREKKERFSLILESASTNQTSMYLCASSHRQDRAYVLTFGAGSRLTVL.